This TCR beta chain was recorded in a study of T-cell reconstitution after alpha-beta-depleted transplantation in children. This CDR3 contains 13 residues. Trimming pared 7 bases from V and 0 bases from J, leaving 6 bases between. The library targeted TCRbeta and was prepared with unique molecular identifiers. TCRdb reanalysed the PCR reads using MiXCR and keeps one entry per CDR3 protein. The sample has approximately 1,000,000 distinct CDR3 sequences; roughly 29% are singletons. The chain is built from TRBV12-3 or TRBV12-4 and TRBJ2-2; D remains unclear. The sequences come from PBMCs, mostly from graft donor cells, collected 360 days after TCRalphabeta/CD19-depleted stem cell transplant. The sequence derives from a boy under two years old who had a stem cell transplant for SCID, so the T cells may come from the graft donor. This CDR3 is CASKGSNTGELFF. CDR3 nucleotides: TGTGCCAGCAAAGGGTCGAACACCGGGGAGCTGTTTTTT.